The 24 T cell receptor beta chains below come from one sample, sequenced in a study of blood T cell repertoires in COVID-19. Produced via immunoSEQ multiplex PCR; TCRdb's table is partial and in-frame only. The repertoire holds just over 60,000 clones, with 65% to 85% as singletons. Sequenced input: peripheral blood. All receptors come from a woman over 75 with active or convalescent COVID-19.

With respect to this clone: This CDR3 is also generated by other DNA sequences in the sample. The gene calls are TRBV9 and TRBJ1-1; D perhaps matches TRBD1 (6 bases). The CDR3 sequence is 14 residues long. From germline, CDR1 is SGDLS and CDR2 YYNGEE. The V end was cut by 0 bases, the J end by 4 bases, with 10 bases between. CDR3 sequence (DNA): TGTGCCAGCAGCGTAGCAGGGGAGGGCACTGAAGCTTTCTTT. Amino acids: CASSVAGEGTEAFF.

CDR3 amino acids: CASRVIGQQNTEAFF. CDR3 DNA sequence: TGCGCCAGCAGAGTAATCGGACAGCAGAACACTGAAGCTTTCTTT. The V call is TRBV10-2, the J call TRBJ1-1, with D possibly TRBD1 on 6 matching bases. The CDR3 extends over 15 amino acids. V lost 6 bases and J lost 1, with 15 bases in between. Germline V gives CDR1 WSHSY, CDR2 SAAADI.

The chain links TRBV6-1 to TRBJ1-3, with 7 bases aligning to TRBD1. Trimming took 4 bases from V and 1 from J; bases not matched to a gene: 7. The CDR3 spans 16 residues. CDR1 and CDR2 (germline): MNHNS, SASEGT. The CDR3 bases are TGTGCCAGCAGTGCGACAGGGCCCCTATCTGGAAACACCATATATTTT. It encodes CASSATGPLSGNTIYF.

The V call is TRBV3-1 (or the pseudogene TRBV3-2), the J call TRBJ2-7; D might be TRBD2 (5 bases). CDR1 and CDR2 from the germline V gene are LGHDT and YNNKEL (reference sequence). This CDR3 is 14 amino acids long. Trimming pared 4 bases from V and 0 bases from J, leaving 10 bases between. CDR3 amino acids: CASSREGPSYEQYF. In DNA form, the CDR3 reads TGTGCCAGCAGCCGAGAGGGCCCCTCCTACGAGCAGTACTTC.

J is TRBJ1-2 and V is TRBV4-2, with TRBD1 matching 8 bases. Germline values: CDR1 LGHNA, CDR2 YNFKEQ. The CDR3 totals 11 residues. Germline trimming cut 10 bases from V and 7 bases from J; bases unmatched to any gene: 5. CDR3 bases: TGTGCCACCCGGACAGGGATTGGCTACACCTTC. Protein sequence: CATRTGIGYTF.

This sequence joins TRBV5-6 and TRBJ1-2; a weak D match, TRBD1 (5 bases). The CDR3 totals 15 residues. Per germline, CDR1 SGHDT and CDR2 YYEEEE. Trimming left V 0 bases short and J 4 bases short, with 13 bases between. The chain's CDR3 is CASSLGPQVVYGYTF. The CDR3, as DNA: TGTGCCAGCAGCTTGGGCCCACAGGTAGTCTATGGCTACACCTTC.

The chain is built from TRBV7-3 and TRBJ2-1; D may be TRBD2 (5 bases). Trimming left V 3 bases short and J 1 base short, with 13 bases between. The CDR3 loop spans 16 amino acids. Germline CDR1 is SGHTA and CDR2 is FQGTGA. The CDR3 region has the DNA TGTGCCAGCAGCTTGTCCCACAGCGGTTCCTACAATGAGCAGTTCTTC. Its protein is CASSLSHSGSYNEQFF.

This clone was seen more than once but under ten times. The chain joins TRBV19 to TRBJ1-5; 9 nucleotides agree with TRBD1. Germline assignment: CDR1 LNHDA and CDR2 SQIVND (reference sequence). Trimming removed 5 bases from V and 2 bases from J; junction bases left unmatched: 13. The CDR3 covers 18 residues. The CDR3 loop is CASSPTGTGMFGNQPQHF. CDR3 sequence (DNA): TGTGCCAGTAGTCCGACCGGGACAGGGATGTTTGGCAATCAGCCCCAGCATTTT.

The CDR3 nucleotides are TGCGCCAGCAGCTTGGCCAAACAGGTGGGGAACACTGAAGCTTTCTTT. Amino acids: CASSLAKQVGNTEAFF. The gene calls are TRBV5-1 and TRBJ1-1, with a weak D call TRBD1 (5 bases). V was clipped by 0 bases and J by 1 base, with 13 bases between them. There are 16 residues in the CDR3. CDR1 is SGHRS, CDR2 YFSETQ, per germline. Full variable domain (remainder filled in from reference TRBV5-1 and TRBJ1-1): KAGVTQTPRYLIKTRGQQVTLSCSPISGHRSVSWYQQTPGQGLQFLFEYFSETQRNKGNFPGRFSGRQFSNSRSEMNVSTLELGDSALYLCASSLAKQVGNTEAFFGQGTRLTVV.

This clone came up once. V is TRBV27 and J is TRBJ1-2; TRBD1 agrees at 9 bases. V lost 5 bases, J lost 4 bases, and 5 bases stayed unmatched. Germline CDR1 and CDR2: MNHEY and SMNVEV (reference sequence). The CDR3 runs to 14 residues. CDR3 loop: CASSQQGASYGYTF. Here the CDR3 DNA reads TGTGCCAGCAGTCAACAGGGGGCTAGCTATGGCTACACCTTC.

V and J are TRBV6-5 and TRBJ2-7; perhaps TRBD1 as D (5 bases). Germline CDR1 is MNHEY and CDR2 is SVGAGI. This CDR3 has 15 residues. Trimming took 7 bases from V and 2 from J, leaving 18 bases between them. CDR3 sequence: CASNPQAGYAYEQYF. CDR3 nucleotides: TGTGCCAGCAACCCCCAGGCAGGGTACGCCTACGAGCAGTACTTC.

The V and J genes are TRBV12-5 and TRBJ1-6, with D unclear. Germline CDR1 is LGHNT and CDR2 is FRNRAP. The V gene lost 1 base and the J gene lost 8 bases, with 6 bases spanning the gap. The CDR3 is 13 residues long. The CDR3 DNA sequence: TGTGCTAGTGGTTTGGATCGGGATTCACCCCTCCACTTT. It specifies CASGLDRDSPLHF.

This clone was counted a few times. The chain couples TRBV12-3 or TRBV12-4 to TRBJ1-2, with TRBD1 matching 11 bases. This CDR3 comprises 12 residues. J lost 10 bases, V lost 5 bases, and 3 bases had no gene match. CDR3 sequence reads: CASSGTGGTYTF. The CDR3, as DNA: TGTGCCAGCAGTGGGACAGGGGGTACCTACACCTTC.

This chain connects TRBV15 to TRBJ1-2, with TRBD1 matching 8 bases. Germline V gene data show CDR1 as LNHNV and CDR2 as YYDKDF (reference sequence). V dropped 1 base and J dropped 4; count of bases not matched to a gene: 2. The CDR3 has 14 amino acids. For the CDR3, the DNA is TGTGCCACCAGCAGAGGGGACAGGCTCTATGGCTACACCTTC. This encodes CATSRGDRLYGYTF.

This chain joins TRBV6-2 or TRBV6-3 and TRBJ1-5; D remains unclear. Germline V lookup: CDR1 MNHEY, CDR2 SVGEGT. V lost 2 bases, J lost 1 base, and 12 bases lay in between. The CDR3 contains 16 residues. The CDR3 DNA reads as TGTGCCAGCAGTTACCCCGCGGTTTGGAGCAATCAGCCCCAGCATTTT. It translates to CASSYPAVWSNQPQHF.

The chain employs TRBV7-2 and TRBJ2-3; 10 positions match TRBD2. After removal of 3 bases from V and 5 bases from J, the junction contained 8 bases not matched to a gene. This CDR3 contains 16 residues. In germline, CDR1 is SGHTA, CDR2 FQGNSA. The CDR3 region is CASSLGASGGKDTQYF. The CDR3 region has the DNA TGTGCCAGCAGCTTGGGGGCTAGCGGGGGTAAAGATACGCAGTATTTT.

The chain employs TRBV27 and TRBJ1-2, with TRBD1 identical over 9 bases. Trimming removed 6 bases from V and 7 bases from J; junction bases left unmatched: 12. This CDR3 has 15 amino acids. Per germline, CDR1 MNHEY and CDR2 SMNVEV (reference sequence). The CDR3 coding sequence is TGTGCCAGCAGGGAGTTGGGACAGGGAGCGGCTGGCTACACCTTC. Translated, it gives CASRELGQGAAGYTF.

The chain combines TRBV3-1 (or the pseudogene TRBV3-2) with TRBJ1-1; TRBD1 aligns across 7 bases. CDR3 length: 14 amino acids. CDR1 and CDR2 (germline): LGHDT, YNNKEL (reference sequence). With V trimmed by 6 bases and J by 2 bases, 6 bases remained unmatched. The DNA of the CDR3 is TGTGCCAGCAGGCGACAGGGAACAAACACTGAAGCTTTCTTT. Translating it yields CASRRQGTNTEAFF.

The table lists this clone with a few counts. V gene TRBV18 combines with J gene TRBJ1-6, with D hard to call. Germline V gene lookup returns CDR1 KGHSH and CDR2 LQKENI. The CDR3 consists of 15 residues. V was cut by 6 bases and J by 6 bases, with 15 bases left in between. The CDR3 coding sequence is TGTGCCAGCTCGCGACTCCAATCGGGTAATTCACCCCTCCACTTT. Translating gives CASSRLQSGNSPLHF.

This clone was recorded only once. The rearrangement links TRBV5-1 to TRBJ2-1, with 9 bases aligning to TRBD2. Germline lookup yields CDR1 SGHRS and CDR2 YFSETQ. This CDR3 is built from 21 residues. V was clipped by 3 bases and J by 0 bases; unmatched bases: 19. Here the CDR3 DNA reads TGCGCCAGCAGCTCCACCCCAGCGGGGGGCCTTCCCTACGTCTCCTACAATGAGCAGTTCTTC. Protein sequence: CASSSTPAGGLPYVSYNEQFF. Full variable domain (outside the CDR3, taken from reference TRBV5-1 and TRBJ2-1): KAGVTQTPRYLIKTRGQQVTLSCSPISGHRSVSWYQQTPGQGLQFLFEYFSETQRNKGNFPGRFSGRQFSNSRSEMNVSTLELGDSALYLCASSSTPAGGLPYVSYNEQFFGPGTRLTVL.

This clone has just one count. The chain links TRBV30 to TRBJ1-1; 10 bases line up with TRBD1. Germline V lookup: CDR1 GTSNPN, CDR2 SVGIG (reference sequence). The trim removed 0 bases at V and 10 bases at J, leaving 8 bases unmatched. The CDR3 has 14 amino acids. The CDR3 DNA reads TGTGCCTGGAGTGTGGCCGGGACAGGGGTTAGAGCTTTCTTT. The encoded protein is CAWSVAGTGVRAFF. The full variable domain, rest sourced from reference TRBV30 and TRBJ1-1, is SQTIHQWPATLVQPVGSPLSLECTVEGTSNPNLYWYRQAAGRGLQLLFYSVGIGQISSEVPQNLSASRPQDRQFILSSKKLLLSDSGFYLCAWSVAGTGVRAFFGQGTRLTVV.

The V gene is TRBV6-2 or TRBV6-3, the J gene TRBJ1-4; maybe TRBD1 (5 bases). The CDR3 covers 16 residues. Germline CDR1 MNHEY, CDR2 SVGEGT. With 6 bases removed from V and 6 bases from J, the gap between germline ends came to 20 bases. CDR3 DNA sequence: TGTGCCAGCAGCCCTTTAGGTCGGGGGGAGCATGAAAAACTGTTTTTT. It translates to CASSPLGRGEHEKLFF.

The chain joins TRBV7-6 to TRBJ2-7, with TRBD2 identical over 9 bases. This CDR3 has 16 residues. Trimming cost V 4 bases and J 7 bases; bases outside gene matches: 14. Germline CDR1 reads SGHVS; CDR2 reads FNYEAQ. CDR3 sequence: CASSYLCGGETWEQYF. In DNA form, the CDR3 reads TGTGCCAGCAGCTATTTATGCGGGGGGGAAACATGGGAGCAGTACTTC.

V is TRBV14 and J is TRBJ2-5, with 11 bases identical to TRBD1. Looked up from germline, CDR1 is SGHDN and CDR2 is FVKESK. This CDR3 region has 15 residues. V was clipped by 4 bases and J by 4 bases; unmatched bases: 5. CDR3 sequence (DNA): TGTGCCAGCAGCCTGGACAGGGGGCTTCGAGAGACCCAGTACTTC. Translating gives CASSLDRGLRETQYF. The full variable domain, with the rest looked up from reference TRBV14 and TRBJ2-5, is EAGVTQFPSHSVIEKGQTVTLRCDPISGHDNLYWYRRVMGKEIKFLLHFVKESKQDESGMPNNRFLAERTGGTYSTLKVQPAELEDSGVYFCASSLDRGLRETQYFGPGTRLLVL.